Following are 29 T cell receptor beta chains from one sample sequenced in a study of early T cells in non-severe SARS-CoV-2 infection. TCRdb re-called the 5' RACE reads with MiXCR, one entry per CDR3 protein. The sample has roughly 50,000 distinct CDR3 sequences; around 8% are singletons. Sequenced: whole blood. The receptors here all came from an adult who was a healthcare worker with PCR-confirmed SARS-CoV-2 infection or an uninfected control (not recorded which).

This clonotype was seen more than once but under ten times. The CDR3 loop is CASRSGPNTEAFF. Here the CDR3 DNA reads TGTGCCAGCAGATCGGGCCCGAACACTGAAGCTTTCTTT. V and J are TRBV7-2 and TRBJ1-1; D gene ambiguous. The CDR3 spans 13 residues. Germline V gene data show CDR1 as SGHTA and CDR2 as FQGNSA. V was clipped by 6 bases and J by 1 base, with 9 bases between them. Full variable domain (outside the CDR3, taken from reference TRBV7-2 and TRBJ1-1): GAGVSQSPSNKVTEKGKDVELRCDPISGHTALYWYRQSLGQGLEFLIYFQGNSAPDKSGLPSDRFSAERTGGSVSTLTIQRTQQEDSAVYLCASRSGPNTEAFFGQGTRLTVV.

This clonotype was observed many times. J is TRBJ2-7 and V is TRBV14; TRBD1 matches 9 bases. CDR1 is SGHDN and CDR2 is FVKESK in the germline V gene. Trimming at V came to 0 bases and at J to 4 bases, leaving 4 bases not matched to a gene. CDR3 length equals 15 residues. The CDR3: CASSQEWGQGYEQYF. CDR3 DNA: TGTGCCAGCAGCCAAGAATGGGGACAGGGTTACGAGCAGTACTTC.

This clonotype came up many times. In DNA, the CDR3 is TGTGCCAGCAGTCGATACAGGGCGAGGGGGGAAAAACTGTTTTTT. Residues: CASSRYRARGEKLFF. This chain uses TRBV6-5 with TRBJ1-4, with D possibly being TRBD1 (6 bases). V lost 5 bases and J lost 8, with 18 bases in between. The CDR3 spans 15 residues. Germline lookup yields CDR1 MNHEY and CDR2 SVGAGI.

In its sample, this clonotype was seen many times. The chain recombines TRBV2 with TRBJ2-3, with 8 bases matching TRBD2. The trim removed 7 bases at V and 2 bases at J, leaving 8 bases unmatched. The length of the CDR3 is 15 residues. CDR1 is SNHLY, CDR2 FYNNEI, per germline. The CDR3 bases are TGTGCCAGCACCAATAGCGGGATTGCCACAGATACGCAGTATTTT. The encoded protein is CASTNSGIATDTQYF. Combining the CDR3 with reference TRBV2 and TRBJ2-3 gives the whole variable domain EPEVTQTPSHQVTQMGQEVILRCVPISNHLYFYWYRQILGQKVEFLVSFYNNEISEKSEIFDDQFSVERPDGSNFTLKIRSTKLEDSAMYFCASTNSGIATDTQYFGPGTRLTVL.

This clonotype was recorded many times. The chain uses TRBV24-1 and TRBJ1-2; D may be TRBD1 (6 bases). Trimming shortened V by 4 bases and J by 6 bases, and 14 bases separated the two germline ends. CDR1 is KGHDR and CDR2 is SFDVKD in the germline V gene. The CDR3 length is 14 residues. The CDR3 loop reads CATSDRQAVDGYTF. The CDR3 bases are TGTGCCACCAGTGACAGACAGGCTGTGGATGGCTACACCTTC.

This clonotype has a handful of counts. V gene TRBV29-1 combines with J gene TRBJ2-3, with TRBD1 identical over 11 bases. The CDR3 covers 15 residues. Germline values: CDR1 SQVTM, CDR2 ANQGSEA. The CDR3 nucleotides are TGCACCATACGCGGGACAGGGGGTAATGCAGATACGCAGTATTTT. Its translation is CTIRGTGGNADTQYF.

This clonotype was detected a few times. The rearrangement uses TRBV29-1 and TRBJ2-1; D possibly corresponds to TRBD2 (6 bases). The germline CDR1 and CDR2 sequences are SQVTM and ANQGSEA. The CDR3 is made up of 14 amino acids. V dropped 3 bases and J dropped 10 bases, with 19 bases sitting between them. The CDR3 DNA is TGCAGCGTTGACAGTCCCGCGGGGATCAACGAGCAGTTCTTC. Its translation is CSVDSPAGINEQFF.

This clonotype was found many times. The chain combines TRBV20-1 with TRBJ1-2; the D is unclear. V was cut by 0 bases and J by 0 bases, with 11 bases left in between. Germline values: CDR1 DFQATT, CDR2 SNEGSKA (reference sequence). The CDR3 runs to 15 residues. CDR3 amino acids: CSARDPASANYGYTF. For the CDR3, the DNA is TGCAGTGCTAGAGATCCGGCGTCAGCTAACTATGGCTACACCTTC.

Ten or more counts support this clonotype. The chain joins TRBV5-1 to TRBJ1-3; no reliable D call. CDR3 length: 17 amino acids. Trimming left V 1 base short and J 0 bases short, with 14 bases between. The germline V gene encodes CDR1 SGHRS and CDR2 YFSETQ. In DNA form, the CDR3 reads TGCGCCAGCAGCTTGAATCTCGCGGCGAGCTCTGGAAACACCATATATTTT. This translates into CASSLNLAASSGNTIYF.

In its sample, this clonotype was seen a few times. CDR3 bases: TGTGCCAGCAGTCAACGGGGGATTACCGATTACGAGCAGTACTTC. Protein sequence: CASSQRGITDYEQYF. The chain is built from TRBV27 and TRBJ2-7, with D maybe TRBD2 (6 bases). CDR1 is MNHEY, CDR2 SMNVEV, per germline (reference sequence). The V end was cut by 5 bases, the J end by 4 bases, with 18 bases between. The CDR3 spans 15 residues.

This clonotype was recorded at least ten times. This chain links TRBV7-9 with TRBJ2-3, with TRBD1 matching over 8 bases. This CDR3 spans 16 amino acids. Germline CDR1 and CDR2: SEHNR and FQNEAQ (reference sequence). V shed 4 bases and J 4 bases; nucleotides not matched to a gene: 10. The chain's CDR3 is CASSSKTGAGADTQYF. The CDR3 nucleotides read TGTGCCAGCAGCTCGAAGACAGGGGCAGGCGCAGATACGCAGTATTTT.

The chain links TRBV12-3 or TRBV12-4 to TRBJ2-2; 9 bases fit TRBD2. The CDR3 has 17 residues. With V trimmed by 7 bases and J by 1 base, 10 bases remained unmatched. Written as DNA, the CDR3 is TGTGCCAGCACAAAGTTTGGGACTAGCCGGAACACCGGGGAGCTGTTTTTT. Encoded protein: CASTKFGTSRNTGELFF.

This chain joins TRBV7-6 and TRBJ2-7; D may be TRBD2 (5 bases). Germline values: CDR1 SGHVS, CDR2 FNYEAQ. The CDR3 is 15 residues long. Trimming shortened V by 2 bases and J by 7 bases, and 18 bases separated the two germline ends. DNA of the CDR3: TGTGCCAGCAGCTTAAATCAAGTGGGAGCAGGAGAGCAGTACTTC. Its translation is CASSLNQVGAGEQYF.

This clonotype has only a few counts. This sequence joins TRBV20-1 and TRBJ2-1, with TRBD2 matching over 11 bases. Germline V lookup: CDR1 DFQATT, CDR2 SNEGSKA (reference sequence). The CDR3 has 15 residues. V shed 2 bases and J 7 bases; nucleotides not matched to a gene: 7. The CDR3 spells CSARKPSGRLNEQFF. The CDR3 DNA follows: TGCAGTGCTAGAAAACCTAGCGGGAGGTTGAATGAGCAGTTCTTC.

V and J are TRBV12-3 or TRBV12-4 and TRBJ1-2; no reliable D call. Trimming removed 2 bases from V and 7 bases from J, with 11 bases in between. The length of the CDR3 is 13 residues. DNA of the CDR3: TGTGCCAGCAGTTTAAAGAGGGTGGGTGGCTACACCTTC. This gives the protein CASSLKRVGGYTF.

The sample holds a few counts of this clonotype. The gene calls are TRBV29-1 and TRBJ2-2, with D maybe TRBD2 (7 bases). CDR1 is SQVTM and CDR2 is ANQGSEA in the germline V gene. The V end was cut by 3 bases, the J end by 4 bases, with 9 bases between. The CDR3 has 13 amino acids. CDR3 nucleotide sequence: TGCAGCGTTGACGGGGGGCGCACCGGGGAGCTGTTTTTT. Translation gives CSVDGGRTGELFF.

This chain connects TRBV5-1 to TRBJ2-5, with TRBD2 identical over 11 bases. CDR3 size: 16 residues. Trimming cost V 1 base and J 5 bases; bases outside gene matches: 7. CDR1 SGHRS and CDR2 YFSETQ come from the germline V gene. The CDR3 bases are TGCGCCAGCAGCTTGACTAGCGGGGGCCTAGGGGAGACCCAGTACTTC. It encodes CASSLTSGGLGETQYF.

This sequence joins TRBV7-2 and TRBJ1-2; TRBD1 agrees at 8 bases. CDR1 SGHTA and CDR2 FQGNSA come from the germline V gene. The CDR3 extends over 14 amino acids. J gave up 0 bases and V 5 bases, and 2 bases lay outside the gene matches. The CDR3 sequence: CASSRTGPNYGYTF. The CDR3 DNA reads as TGTGCCAGCAGCCGGACAGGGCCTAACTATGGCTACACCTTC.

This clonotype was detected a few times. V is TRBV10-3 and J is TRBJ1-1, with D maybe TRBD1 (5 bases). V lost 11 bases and J 3 bases, leaving 22 bases between the germline ends. The germline gives CDR1 ENHRY, CDR2 SYGVKD. The CDR3 extends over 15 amino acids. The chain's CDR3 is CAVSARGAFDTEAFF. CDR3 nucleotide sequence: TGTGCCGTTTCTGCCCGCGGGGCGTTTGACACTGAAGCTTTCTTT.

This chain joins TRBV2 and TRBJ2-2; possibly TRBD1 for D (6 bases). Germline-derived CDR1 and CDR2 are SNHLY and FYNNEI. Trimming removed 6 bases from V and 5 bases from J, with 13 bases in between. The CDR3 extends over 14 amino acids. The chain's CDR3 is CASRGDTRTGELFF. The CDR3 bases are TGTGCCAGCAGAGGGGACACCCGTACCGGGGAGCTGTTTTTT.

This clonotype came up many times. V and J are TRBV7-9 and TRBJ1-1; 8 bases are shared with TRBD1. V lost 5 bases, J lost 5 bases, and 4 bases stayed unmatched. This CDR3 has 13 residues. Germline CDR1 SEHNR, CDR2 FQNEAQ (reference sequence). CDR3: CASSLDRVTEAFF. The DNA for the CDR3 is TGTGCCAGCAGCCTGGACAGGGTGACTGAAGCTTTCTTT.

There are a few counts of this clonotype. The rearrangement links TRBV6-6 to TRBJ2-4, with 9 nucleotides matching TRBD1. CDR1 MNHNY and CDR2 SVGAGI come from the germline V gene (reference sequence). The junction had 5 bases not matched to a gene; V was cut back by 0 bases and J by 2 bases. The CDR3 consists of 17 residues. DNA of the CDR3: TGTGCCAGCAGTTACTCGTCCGGGACAGGGACCAAAAACATTCAGTACTTC. Translated: CASSYSSGTGTKNIQYF.

On this clonotype: Given a much more abundant clone one base away, this may be a read error. The chain is built from TRBV27 and TRBJ2-6; D possibly matches TRBD1 or TRBD2 (5 bases each). The CDR3 spans 15 residues. Germline loops: CDR1 MNHEY, CDR2 SMNVEV (reference sequence). The chain's CDR3 is CASSFAGSGANILTF. CDR3 sequence (DNA): TGTGCCAGCAGTTTCGCGGGCTCTGGGGCCAACATCCTGACTTTC.

This clonotype was seen more than once but under ten times. The gene calls are TRBV2 and TRBJ2-7; 8 nucleotides line up with TRBD1. Germline loops: CDR1 SNHLY, CDR2 FYNNEI. The CDR3 runs 15 residues. The ends lost 6 bases at V and 5 bases at J; junction bases unmatched: 12. This chain's CDR3 is CASRSQGGPKNEQYF. The DNA for the CDR3 is TGTGCCAGCAGGTCACAGGGGGGTCCGAAAAACGAGCAGTACTTC. Filled out from reference TRBV2 and TRBJ2-7, the complete variable domain reads EPEVTQTPSHQVTQMGQEVILRCVPISNHLYFYWYRQILGQKVEFLVSFYNNEISEKSEIFDDQFSVERPDGSNFTLKIRSTKLEDSAMYFCASRSQGGPKNEQYFGPGTRLTVT.

The chain employs TRBV20-1 and TRBJ2-1; 12 bases map to TRBD2. In germline, CDR1 is DFQATT, CDR2 SNEGSKA (reference sequence). This CDR3 is built from 13 residues. DNA of the CDR3: TGCAGCGCGACTAGCGGGAGCACCAATGAGCAGTTCTTC. Encoded protein: CSATSGSTNEQFF.

This clonotype was seen ten or more times. J is TRBJ2-7 and V is TRBV12-3 or TRBV12-4; weak D call: TRBD1 (8 bases). Trimming took off 5 bases at V and 0 bases at J, with 14 bases between the two ends. This CDR3 region has 15 residues. Here the CDR3 reads CASSRNRGGSYEQYF. DNA for the CDR3: TGTGCCAGCAGTCGCAACAGGGGGGGCTCCTACGAGCAGTACTTC.

The rearrangement uses TRBV19 and TRBJ1-5; no clear D gene. The CDR3 has 15 residues. The germline V gene encodes CDR1 LNHDA and CDR2 SQIVND (reference sequence). V lost 3 bases and J 3 bases, leaving 12 bases between the germline ends. CDR3 region: CASSMDGLFNQPQHF. The CDR3 region has the DNA TGTGCCAGTAGTATGGACGGTTTATTCAATCAGCCCCAGCATTTT.

This chain uses TRBV6-5 with TRBJ2-1, with D perhaps TRBD1 or TRBD2 (5 bases each). V lost 5 bases and J lost 4, with 15 bases in between. Germline CDR1 and CDR2: MNHEY and SVGAGI. This CDR3 has 15 amino acids. The CDR3 sequence is CASSTAGTRYNEQFF. The CDR3 nucleotides are TGTGCCAGCAGTACAGCCGGGACCAGATACAATGAGCAGTTCTTC.

The CDR3 DNA follows: TGTGCCAGCGGCGTCGCTGAAGCTTTCTTT. Encoded protein: CASGVAEAFF. The chain couples TRBV6-1 to TRBJ1-1; D is unclear. The V end was cut by 8 bases, the J end by 6 bases, with 7 bases between. The germline V gene encodes CDR1 MNHNS and CDR2 SASEGT. This CDR3 is built from 10 residues.